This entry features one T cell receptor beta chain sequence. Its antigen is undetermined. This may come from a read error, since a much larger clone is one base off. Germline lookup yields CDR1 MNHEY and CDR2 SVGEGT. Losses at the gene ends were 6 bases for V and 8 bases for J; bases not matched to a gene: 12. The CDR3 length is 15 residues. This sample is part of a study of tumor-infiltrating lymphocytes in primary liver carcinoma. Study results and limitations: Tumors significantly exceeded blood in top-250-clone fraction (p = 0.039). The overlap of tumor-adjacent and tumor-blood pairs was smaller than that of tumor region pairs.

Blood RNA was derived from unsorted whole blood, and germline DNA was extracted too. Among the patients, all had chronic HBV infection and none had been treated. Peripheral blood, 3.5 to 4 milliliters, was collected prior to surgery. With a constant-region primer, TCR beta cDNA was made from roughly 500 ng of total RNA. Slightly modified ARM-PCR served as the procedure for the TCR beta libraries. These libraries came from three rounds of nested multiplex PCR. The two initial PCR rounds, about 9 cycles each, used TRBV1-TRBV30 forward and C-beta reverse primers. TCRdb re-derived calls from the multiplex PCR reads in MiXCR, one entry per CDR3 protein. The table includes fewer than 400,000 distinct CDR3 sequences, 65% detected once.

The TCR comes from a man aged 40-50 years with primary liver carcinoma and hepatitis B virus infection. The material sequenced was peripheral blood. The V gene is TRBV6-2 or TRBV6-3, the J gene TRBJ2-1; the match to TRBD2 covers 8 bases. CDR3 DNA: TGTGCCAGCAGATCCCCTAGCGGGTATAACTATGAGCAGTTCTTC. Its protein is CASRSPSGYNYEQFF.